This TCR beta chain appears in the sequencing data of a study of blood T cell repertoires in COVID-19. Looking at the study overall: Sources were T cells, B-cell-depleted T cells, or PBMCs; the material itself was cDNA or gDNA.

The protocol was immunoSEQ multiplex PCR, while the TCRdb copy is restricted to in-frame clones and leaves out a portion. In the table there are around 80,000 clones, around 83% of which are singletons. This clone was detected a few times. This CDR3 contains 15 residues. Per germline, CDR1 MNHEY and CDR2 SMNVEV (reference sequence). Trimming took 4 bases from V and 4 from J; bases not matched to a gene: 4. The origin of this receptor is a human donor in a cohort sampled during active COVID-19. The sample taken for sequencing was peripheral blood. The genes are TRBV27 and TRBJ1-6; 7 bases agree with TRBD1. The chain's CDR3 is CASSSQGRYNSPLHF. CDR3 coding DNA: TGTGCCAGCAGTTCACAGGGGCGGTATAATTCACCCCTCCACTTT.